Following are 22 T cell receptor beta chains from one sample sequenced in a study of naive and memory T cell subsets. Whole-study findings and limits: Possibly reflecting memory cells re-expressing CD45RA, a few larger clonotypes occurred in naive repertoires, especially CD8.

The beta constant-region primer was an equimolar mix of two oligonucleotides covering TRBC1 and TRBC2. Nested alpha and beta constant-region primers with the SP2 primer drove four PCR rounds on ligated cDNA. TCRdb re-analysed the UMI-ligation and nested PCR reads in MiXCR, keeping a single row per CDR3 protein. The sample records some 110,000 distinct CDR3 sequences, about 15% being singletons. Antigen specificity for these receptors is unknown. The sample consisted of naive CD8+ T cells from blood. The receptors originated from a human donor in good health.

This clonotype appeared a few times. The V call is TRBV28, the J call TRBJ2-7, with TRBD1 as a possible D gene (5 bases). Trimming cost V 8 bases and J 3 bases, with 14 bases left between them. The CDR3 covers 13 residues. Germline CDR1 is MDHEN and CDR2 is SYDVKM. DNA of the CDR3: TGTGCCAGCGCCTTCGATAGGGGCTACGAGCAGTACTTC. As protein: CASAFDRGYEQYF.

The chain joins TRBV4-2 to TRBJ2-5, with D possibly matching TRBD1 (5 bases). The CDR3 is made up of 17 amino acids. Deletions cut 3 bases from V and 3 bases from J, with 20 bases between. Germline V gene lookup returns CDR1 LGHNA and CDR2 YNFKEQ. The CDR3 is CASSQGVGAVNEETQYF. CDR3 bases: TGTGCCAGCAGCCAGGGCGTTGGGGCCGTAAATGAAGAGACCCAGTACTTC.

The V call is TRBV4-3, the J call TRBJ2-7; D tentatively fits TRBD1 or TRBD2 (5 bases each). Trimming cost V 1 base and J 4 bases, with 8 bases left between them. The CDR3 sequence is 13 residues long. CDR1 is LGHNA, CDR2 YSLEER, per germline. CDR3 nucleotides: TGCGCCAGCAGCCAAGGGGACCGATACGAGCAGTACTTC. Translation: CASSQGDRYEQYF.

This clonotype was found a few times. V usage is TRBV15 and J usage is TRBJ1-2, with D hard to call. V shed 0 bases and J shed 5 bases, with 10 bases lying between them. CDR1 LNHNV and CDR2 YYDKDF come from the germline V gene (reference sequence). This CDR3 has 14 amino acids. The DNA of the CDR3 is TGTGCCACCAGCAGAGATAGGAGGCTATATGGCTACACCTTC. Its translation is CATSRDRRLYGYTF.

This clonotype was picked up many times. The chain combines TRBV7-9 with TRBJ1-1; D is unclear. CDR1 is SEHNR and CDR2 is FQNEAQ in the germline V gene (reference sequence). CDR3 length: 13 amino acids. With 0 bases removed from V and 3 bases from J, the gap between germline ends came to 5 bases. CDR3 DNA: TGTGCCAGCAGCTTAGCTATGTACACTGAAGCTTTCTTT. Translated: CASSLAMYTEAFF.

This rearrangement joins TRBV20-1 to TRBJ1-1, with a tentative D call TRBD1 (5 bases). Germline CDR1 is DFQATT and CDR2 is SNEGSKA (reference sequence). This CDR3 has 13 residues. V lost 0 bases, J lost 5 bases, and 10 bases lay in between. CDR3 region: CSARDVGTTEAFF. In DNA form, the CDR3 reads TGCAGTGCTAGAGATGTGGGGACTACTGAAGCTTTCTTT.

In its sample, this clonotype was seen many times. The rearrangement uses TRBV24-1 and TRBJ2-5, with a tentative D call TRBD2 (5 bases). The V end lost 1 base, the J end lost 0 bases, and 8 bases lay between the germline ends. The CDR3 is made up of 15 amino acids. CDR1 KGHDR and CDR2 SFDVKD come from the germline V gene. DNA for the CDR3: TGTGCCACCAGTGATTTCCGGGGTAACCAAGAGACCCAGTACTTC. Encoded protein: CATSDFRGNQETQYF.

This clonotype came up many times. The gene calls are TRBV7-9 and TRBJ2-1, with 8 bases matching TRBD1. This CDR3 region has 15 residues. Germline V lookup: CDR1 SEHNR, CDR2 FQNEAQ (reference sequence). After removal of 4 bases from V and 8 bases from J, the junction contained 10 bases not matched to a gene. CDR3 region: CASSSRQGIMDEQFF. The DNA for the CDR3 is TGTGCCAGCAGCTCGAGACAGGGGATTATGGATGAGCAGTTCTTC.

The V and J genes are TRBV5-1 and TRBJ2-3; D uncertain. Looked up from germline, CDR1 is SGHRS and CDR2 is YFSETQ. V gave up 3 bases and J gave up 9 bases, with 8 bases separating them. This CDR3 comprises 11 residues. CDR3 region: CASSSELTQYF. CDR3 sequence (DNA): TGCGCCAGCAGCTCCGAACTAACGCAGTATTTT.

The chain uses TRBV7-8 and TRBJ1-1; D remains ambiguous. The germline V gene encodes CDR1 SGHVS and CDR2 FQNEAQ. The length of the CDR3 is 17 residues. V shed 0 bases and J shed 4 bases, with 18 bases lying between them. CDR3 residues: CASSLAQVSVTTTEAFF. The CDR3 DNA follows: TGTGCCAGCAGCTTAGCGCAGGTGTCAGTTACGACCACTGAAGCTTTCTTT.

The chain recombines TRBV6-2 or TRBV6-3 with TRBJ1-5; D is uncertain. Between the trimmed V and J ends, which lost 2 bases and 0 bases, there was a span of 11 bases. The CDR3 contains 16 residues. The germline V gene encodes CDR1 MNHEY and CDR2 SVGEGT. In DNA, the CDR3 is TGTGCCAGCAGTTACGCTACAGCCTATAGCAATCAGCCCCAGCATTTT. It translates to CASSYATAYSNQPQHF.

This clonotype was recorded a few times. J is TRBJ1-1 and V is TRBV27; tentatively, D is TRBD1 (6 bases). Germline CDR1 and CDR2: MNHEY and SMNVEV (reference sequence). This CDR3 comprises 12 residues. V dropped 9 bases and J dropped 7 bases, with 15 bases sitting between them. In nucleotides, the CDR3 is TGTGCCAGTGGGGGGCGCGGGGGTGAAGCTTTCTTT. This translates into CASGGRGGEAFF.

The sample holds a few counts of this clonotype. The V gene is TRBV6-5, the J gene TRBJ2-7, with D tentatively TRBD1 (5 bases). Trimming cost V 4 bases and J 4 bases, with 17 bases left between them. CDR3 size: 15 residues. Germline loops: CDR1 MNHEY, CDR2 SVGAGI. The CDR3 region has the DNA TGTGCCAGCAGTTTGGCTGGCAGGGCGACGTACGAGCAGTACTTC. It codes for CASSLAGRATYEQYF.

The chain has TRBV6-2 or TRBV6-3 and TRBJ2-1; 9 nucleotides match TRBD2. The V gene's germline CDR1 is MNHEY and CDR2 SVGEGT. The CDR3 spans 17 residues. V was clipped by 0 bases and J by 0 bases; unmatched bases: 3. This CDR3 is CASSYSATSGSYNEQFF. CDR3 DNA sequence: TGTGCCAGCAGTTACTCTGCGACTAGCGGCTCCTACAATGAGCAGTTCTTC.

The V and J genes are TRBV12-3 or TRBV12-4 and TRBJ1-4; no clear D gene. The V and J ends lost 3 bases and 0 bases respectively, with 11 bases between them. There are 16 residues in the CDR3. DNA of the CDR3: TGTGCCAGCAGTTTCGTAACAGCTGCAACTAATGAAAAACTGTTTTTT. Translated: CASSFVTAATNEKLFF.

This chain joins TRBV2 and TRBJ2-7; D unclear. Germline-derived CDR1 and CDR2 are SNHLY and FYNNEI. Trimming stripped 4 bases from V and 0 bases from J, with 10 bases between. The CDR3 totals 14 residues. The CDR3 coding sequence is TGTGCCAGCAGTGGTACAGTGAGCTCCTACGAGCAGTACTTC. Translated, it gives CASSGTVSSYEQYF.

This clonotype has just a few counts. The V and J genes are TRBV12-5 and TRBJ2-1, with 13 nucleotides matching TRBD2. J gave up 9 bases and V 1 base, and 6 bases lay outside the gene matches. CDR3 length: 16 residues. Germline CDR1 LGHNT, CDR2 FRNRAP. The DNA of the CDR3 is TGTGCTAGTGGTTTGGATGGGACTAGCGGGAAACCTGAGCAGTTCTTC. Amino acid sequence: CASGLDGTSGKPEQFF.

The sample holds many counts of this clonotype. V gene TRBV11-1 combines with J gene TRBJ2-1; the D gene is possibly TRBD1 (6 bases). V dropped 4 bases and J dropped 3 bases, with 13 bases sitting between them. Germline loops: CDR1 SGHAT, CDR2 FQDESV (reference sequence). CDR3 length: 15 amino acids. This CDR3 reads CASSSGQGSYNEQFF. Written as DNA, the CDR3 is TGTGCCAGCAGCTCGGGGCAGGGGAGCTACAATGAGCAGTTCTTC.

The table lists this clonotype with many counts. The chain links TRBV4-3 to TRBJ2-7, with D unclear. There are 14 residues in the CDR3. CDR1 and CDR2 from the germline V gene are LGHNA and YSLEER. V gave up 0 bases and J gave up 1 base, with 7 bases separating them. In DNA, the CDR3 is TGCGCCAGCAGCCAAGACAGGAGATCCTACGAGCAGTACTTC. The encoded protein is CASSQDRRSYEQYF.

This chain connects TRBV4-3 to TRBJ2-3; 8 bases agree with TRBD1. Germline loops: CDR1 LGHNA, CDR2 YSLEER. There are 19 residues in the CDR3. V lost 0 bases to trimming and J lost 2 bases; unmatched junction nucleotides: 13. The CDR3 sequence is CASSQDSIRTGTDTDTQYF. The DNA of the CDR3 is TGCGCCAGCAGCCAAGATTCCATTCGGACAGGGACTGACACAGATACGCAGTATTTT.

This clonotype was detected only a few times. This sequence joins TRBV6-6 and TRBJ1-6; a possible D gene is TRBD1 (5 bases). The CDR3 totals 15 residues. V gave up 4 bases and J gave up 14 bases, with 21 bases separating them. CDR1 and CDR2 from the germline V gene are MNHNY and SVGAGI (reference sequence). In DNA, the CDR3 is TGTGCCAGCAGTTTTGGGACTTCCAGAGGGGACGCCCTCCACTTT. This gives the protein CASSFGTSRGDALHF.

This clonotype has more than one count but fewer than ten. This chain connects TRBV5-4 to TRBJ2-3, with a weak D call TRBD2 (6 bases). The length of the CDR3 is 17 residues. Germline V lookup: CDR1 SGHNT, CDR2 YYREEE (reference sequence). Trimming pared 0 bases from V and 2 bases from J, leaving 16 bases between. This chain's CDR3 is CASSLDWASDPTDTQYF. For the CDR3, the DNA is TGTGCCAGCAGCTTGGATTGGGCTAGCGATCCCACAGATACGCAGTATTTT.